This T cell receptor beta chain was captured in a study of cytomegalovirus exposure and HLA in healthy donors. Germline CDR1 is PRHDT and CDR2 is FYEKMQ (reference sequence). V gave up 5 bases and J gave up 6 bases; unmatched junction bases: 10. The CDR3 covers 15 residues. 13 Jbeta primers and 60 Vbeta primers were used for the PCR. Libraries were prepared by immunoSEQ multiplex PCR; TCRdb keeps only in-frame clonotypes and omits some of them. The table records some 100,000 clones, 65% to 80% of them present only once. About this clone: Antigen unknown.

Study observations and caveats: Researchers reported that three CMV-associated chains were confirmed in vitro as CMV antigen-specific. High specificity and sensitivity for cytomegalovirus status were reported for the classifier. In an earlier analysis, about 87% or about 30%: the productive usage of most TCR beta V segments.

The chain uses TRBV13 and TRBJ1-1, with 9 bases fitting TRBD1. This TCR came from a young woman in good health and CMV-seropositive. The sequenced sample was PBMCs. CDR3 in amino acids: CASSHRDRVISEAFF. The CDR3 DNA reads TGTGCCAGCAGCCACAGGGACAGGGTCATATCTGAAGCTTTCTTT.